The 21 T cell receptor beta chains in this list originate from one sample, sequenced in a study of glioma-infiltrating T cells after dendritic cell vaccination. Repertoires were generated with immunoSEQ multiplex PCR, while TCRdb's copy carries only in-frame clones and drops some. The table includes around 3,600 clones, 85% to 95% detected once. The source was blood, collected before dendritic cell vaccination. The source is a human donor with glioblastoma.

The V gene is TRBV4-2, the J gene TRBJ2-2; D not certain. Germline V gene sequence: CDR1 LGHNA, CDR2 YNFKEQ. The CDR3 length is 15 residues. V was cut by 5 bases and J by 0 bases, with 10 bases left in between. DNA for the CDR3: TGTGCCAGCAGCGGGCAACGGTCGAACACCGGGGAGCTGTTTTTT. As protein: CASSGQRSNTGELFF.

The V gene is TRBV5-4, the J gene TRBJ1-1; D possibly corresponds to TRBD1 (6 bases). This CDR3 has 13 residues. Trimming stripped 4 bases from V and 3 bases from J, with 10 bases between. Germline-derived CDR1 and CDR2 are SGHNT and YYREEE (reference sequence). CDR3 nucleotides: TGTGCCAGCAGCCCGGACAGCTACACTGAAGCTTTCTTT. It specifies CASSPDSYTEAFF.

Remarks on this clone: A junction end diverges from the germline sequence, so it may reflect a read error. The chain is built from TRBV7-7 and TRBJ1-1, with 7 bases fitting TRBD1. Germline V lookup: CDR1 SSHAT, CDR2 FNYEAQ (reference sequence). The CDR3 sequence is 16 residues long. In nucleotides, the CDR3 is TGTGCTAGCAGCTTAGTGCCAGGGGGAAGGAACACTGAAGCTTTCTTT. Translation gives CASSLVPGGRNTEAFF.

The J gene is TRBJ2-2, the V gene TRBV7-9, with D hard to call. Germline V gene sequence: CDR1 SEHNR, CDR2 FQNEAQ (reference sequence). The CDR3 consists of 15 residues. V gave up 5 bases and J gave up 9 bases, with 19 bases separating them. CDR3 amino acids: CASSPTGSGVWELFF. CDR3 DNA: TGTGCCAGCAGCCCCACCGGGTCGGGTGTCTGGGAGCTGTTTTTT.

The chain is built from TRBV11-2 and TRBJ2-3; D is undetermined. The CDR3 contains 13 residues. Germline CDR1 SGHAT, CDR2 FQNNGV. The V end lost 0 bases, the J end lost 2 bases, and 3 bases lay between the germline ends. The CDR3 sequence is CASSLDNTDTQYF. The CDR3 nucleotides are TGTGCCAGCAGCTTAGACAACACAGATACGCAGTATTTT.

Worth noting for this clone: A junction boundary mismatches the germline segment, possibly from a read error. The chain couples TRBV10-3 to TRBJ2-5, with a weak D call TRBD2 (6 bases). Looked up from germline, CDR1 is ENHRY and CDR2 is SYGVKD. There are 15 residues in the CDR3. The CDR3 sequence is CATSEKASVEETQYF. The CDR3 region has the DNA TGTGCCACCAGTGAGAAGGCTAGCGTAGAAGAGACCCAGTACTTC.

The chain uses TRBV6-1 and TRBJ2-7; D is ambiguous. The CDR3 is made up of 13 amino acids. Germline values: CDR1 MNHNS, CDR2 SASEGT. V dropped 0 bases and J dropped 3 bases, with 6 bases sitting between them. The CDR3: CASSEALDYEQYF. CDR3 in DNA: TGTGCCAGCAGTGAAGCTCTAGACTACGAGCAGTACTTC.

The chain recombines TRBV21-1 with TRBJ2-3; the table's D call, TRBD1, has no DNA check behind it. TRBV21-1 is flagged as a pseudogene. The CDR3 sequence is 17 residues long. The CDR3 here is CASSKTRDRGQTDTQYF. In DNA form, the CDR3 reads TGTGCCAGCAGCAAAACCCGGGACAGGGGGCAAACAGATACGCAGTATTTT.

The genes are TRBV19 and TRBJ1-1; D unresolved. The V gene's germline CDR1 is LNHDA and CDR2 SQIVND (reference sequence). The CDR3 extends over 13 amino acids. V gave up 7 bases and J gave up 0 bases, with 9 bases separating them. The CDR3 nucleotides are TGTGCCAGTAAGAAGCAATTGAACACTGAAGCTTTCTTT. Translating gives CASKKQLNTEAFF.

J is TRBJ2-2 and V is TRBV28; no reliable D call. The CDR3 is 16 amino acids. The ends were cut back, 4 bases at V and 0 bases at J, with 12 bases in the middle. Germline lookup yields CDR1 MDHEN and CDR2 SYDVKM. CDR3 nucleotide sequence: TGTGCCAGCAGTTCCGACCGGGTCTCGAACACCGGGGAGCTGTTTTTT. Encoded protein: CASSSDRVSNTGELFF.

The rearrangement joins TRBV6-1 to TRBJ1-1; 8 bases align to TRBD1. Per the germline V gene, CDR1 is MNHNS and CDR2 is SASEGT. The V segment lost 4 bases and the J segment 5 bases; nucleotides outside the gene matches: 6. This CDR3 spans 14 amino acids. DNA of the CDR3: TGTGCCAGCAGTGCCGCAACAGGGGGGACTGAAGCTTTCTTT. Encoded protein: CASSAATGGTEAFF.

CDR3 in amino acids: CASSLPQGAIKSINQPQHF. The CDR3 coding sequence is TGTGCCAGCAGTCTCCCACAGGGGGCGATTAAAAGTATTAATCAGCCCCAGCATTTT. J is TRBJ1-5 and V is TRBV27; 9 bases agree with TRBD1. V shed 5 bases, J shed 4 bases, and the junction held 18 bases outside the gene matches. This CDR3 spans 19 amino acids. In germline, CDR1 is MNHEY, CDR2 SMNVEV (reference sequence).

The V gene is TRBV2, the J gene TRBJ1-1; 7 bases match TRBD1. The J segment lost 3 bases and the V segment lost 5 bases, leaving 6 bases of the junction unmatched. Germline V gives CDR1 SNHLY, CDR2 FYNNEI. This CDR3 comprises 14 residues. The CDR3 sequence: CASSRQGQHTEAFF. In DNA form, the CDR3 reads TGTGCCAGCAGTCGACAGGGACAGCACACTGAAGCTTTCTTT.

V and J are TRBV13 and TRBJ2-3, with 8 bases that match TRBD1. Losses at the gene ends were 5 bases for V and 3 bases for J; bases not matched to a gene: 4. Germline V CDR1 and CDR2: PRHDT, FYEKMQ (reference sequence). The CDR3 spans 14 residues. The CDR3 bases are TGTGCCAGCAGCATTGGACAGGGAACAGATACGCAGTATTTT. It is translated as CASSIGQGTDTQYF.

The chain links TRBV2 to TRBJ2-1; D is possibly TRBD1 (6 bases). In germline, CDR1 is SNHLY, CDR2 FYNNEI. Between the trimmed V and J ends, which lost 5 bases and 8 bases, there was a span of 13 bases. The CDR3 is made up of 13 amino acids. CDR3 bases: TGTGCCAGCAGTCGGGGAAGACAGGATGAGCAGTTCTTC. This encodes CASSRGRQDEQFF.

This chain uses TRBV11-3 with TRBJ2-5; TRBD2 aligns across 8 bases. CDR1 is SGHNT and CDR2 is YENEEA in the germline V gene. V lost 5 bases and J lost 5; bases outside the gene matches: 7. CDR3 size: 14 residues. The CDR3 here is CASSLSGARETQYF. CDR3 nucleotide sequence: TGTGCCAGCAGCCTTAGCGGGGCGAGGGAGACCCAGTACTTC.

The rearrangement uses TRBV25-1 and TRBJ2-1, with 12 bases fitting TRBD2. The V gene end was trimmed by 2 bases and the J gene end by 8 bases; junction bases not matched to a gene: 13. The CDR3 runs 18 residues. CDR1 and CDR2 from the germline V gene are MGHDK and SYGVNS. The CDR3 here is CASSEIVRTSGTLDEQFF. The CDR3 DNA reads TGTGCCAGCAGTGAAATTGTAAGGACTAGCGGGACTTTGGATGAGCAGTTCTTC.

The J gene is TRBJ1-2, the V gene TRBV6-5, with 7 bases fitting TRBD1. V gave up 4 bases and J gave up 8 bases; unmatched junction bases: 10. The CDR3 has 14 residues. Germline CDR1 and CDR2: MNHEY and SVGAGI. As DNA, the CDR3 is TGTGCCAGCAGTTCCACCTCGACAGGGTCGGGCTACACCTTC. Its protein is CASSSTSTGSGYTF.

This chain joins TRBV7-2 and TRBJ1-6, with 10 nucleotides matching TRBD1. The CDR3 totals 15 residues. Germline V gene data show CDR1 as SGHTA and CDR2 as FQGNSA. V trimming: 1 base; J trimming: 8 bases; junction bases outside the gene matches: 2. This CDR3 reads CASSLVGTGDSPLHF. The CDR3 DNA sequence: TGTGCCAGCAGCTTAGTAGGGACAGGGGATTCACCCCTCCACTTT.

Turning to this clone: Other DNA sequences within the sample encode an identical CDR3. V is TRBV15 and J is TRBJ2-5, with 8 bases that match TRBD2. The CDR3 is 15 residues long. Germline CDR1 LNHNV, CDR2 YYDKDF (reference sequence). The V gene end was trimmed by 1 base and the J gene end by 4 bases; junction bases not matched to a gene: 5. CDR3 protein: CATSRAGGPSETQYF. DNA of the CDR3: TGTGCCACCAGCAGAGCGGGAGGGCCTTCAGAGACCCAGTACTTC.

The J gene is TRBJ2-3, the V gene TRBV4-2; a possible D gene is TRBD1 (5 bases). The germline gives CDR1 LGHNA, CDR2 YNFKEQ. V was shortened by 5 bases and J by 0 bases, with 15 bases between the two germline ends. This CDR3 region has 16 residues. The CDR3 DNA reads as TGTGCCAGCAGCTTAACTCAGGGAAGGAGCACAGATACGCAGTATTTT. It specifies CASSLTQGRSTDTQYF.